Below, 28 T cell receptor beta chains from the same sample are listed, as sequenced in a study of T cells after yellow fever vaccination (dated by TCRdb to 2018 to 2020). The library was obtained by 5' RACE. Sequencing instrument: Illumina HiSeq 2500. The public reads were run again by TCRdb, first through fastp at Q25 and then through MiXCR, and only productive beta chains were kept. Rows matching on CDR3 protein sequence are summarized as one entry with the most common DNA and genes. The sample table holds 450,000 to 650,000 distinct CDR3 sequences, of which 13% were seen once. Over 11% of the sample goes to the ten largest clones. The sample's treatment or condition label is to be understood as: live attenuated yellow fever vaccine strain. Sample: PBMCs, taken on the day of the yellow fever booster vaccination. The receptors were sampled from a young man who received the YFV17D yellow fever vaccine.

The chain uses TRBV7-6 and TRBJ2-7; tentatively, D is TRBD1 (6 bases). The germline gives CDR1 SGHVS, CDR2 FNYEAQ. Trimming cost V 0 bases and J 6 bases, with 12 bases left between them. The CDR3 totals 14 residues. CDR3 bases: TGTGCCAGCAGCTTAGCGGGGGCAGGGACCGAGCAGTACTTC. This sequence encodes CASSLAGAGTEQYF.

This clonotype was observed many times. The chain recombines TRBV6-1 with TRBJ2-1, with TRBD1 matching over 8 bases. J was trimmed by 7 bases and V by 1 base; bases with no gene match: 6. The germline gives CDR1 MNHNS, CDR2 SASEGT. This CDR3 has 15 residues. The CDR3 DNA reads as TGTGCCAGCAGTGAAGATGAGACAGGGGCGAATGAGCAGTTCTTC. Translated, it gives CASSEDETGANEQFF.

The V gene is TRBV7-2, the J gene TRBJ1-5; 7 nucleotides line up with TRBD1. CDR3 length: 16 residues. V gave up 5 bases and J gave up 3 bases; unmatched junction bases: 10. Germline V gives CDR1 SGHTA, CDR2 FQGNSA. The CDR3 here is CASSPFSGGNNQPQHF. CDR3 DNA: TGTGCCAGCAGCCCGTTCTCAGGGGGTAACAATCAGCCCCAGCATTTT.

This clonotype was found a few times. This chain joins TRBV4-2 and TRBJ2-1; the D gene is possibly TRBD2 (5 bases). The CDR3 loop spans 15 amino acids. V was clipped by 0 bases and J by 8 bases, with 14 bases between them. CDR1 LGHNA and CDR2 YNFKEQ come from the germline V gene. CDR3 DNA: TGTGCCAGCAGCCAAGATAGTGAGGGAAGGTATGAGCAGTTCTTC. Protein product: CASSQDSEGRYEQFF.

CDR3: CASSPKTGGTEAFF. For the CDR3, the DNA is TGTGCCAGCTCACCAAAGACAGGGGGCACTGAAGCTTTCTTT. V gene TRBV18 combines with J gene TRBJ1-1; TRBD1 matches 9 bases. The CDR3 totals 14 residues. Trimming took 2 bases from V and 4 from J; bases not matched to a gene: 2. Germline V gene data show CDR1 as KGHSH and CDR2 as LQKENI.

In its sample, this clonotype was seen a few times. The CDR3 spells CAISESLGTSGRSGEQYF. Written as DNA, the CDR3 is TGTGCCATCAGTGAGTCCCTGGGGACTAGCGGGAGGTCTGGCGAGCAGTACTTC. The V gene is TRBV10-3, the J gene TRBJ2-7; 15 bases map to TRBD2. Germline V gives CDR1 ENHRY, CDR2 SYGVKD. The CDR3 length is 18 residues. Trimming cost V 0 bases and J 6 bases; bases outside gene matches: 9.

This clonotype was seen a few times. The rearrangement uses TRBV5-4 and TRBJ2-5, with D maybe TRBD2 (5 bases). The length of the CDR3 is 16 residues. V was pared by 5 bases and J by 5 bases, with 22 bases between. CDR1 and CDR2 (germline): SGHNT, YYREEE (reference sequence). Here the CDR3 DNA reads TGTGCCAGCAGTACGCTATTCGAGGGAGAGAGTGAGACCCAGTACTTC. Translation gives CASSTLFEGESETQYF.

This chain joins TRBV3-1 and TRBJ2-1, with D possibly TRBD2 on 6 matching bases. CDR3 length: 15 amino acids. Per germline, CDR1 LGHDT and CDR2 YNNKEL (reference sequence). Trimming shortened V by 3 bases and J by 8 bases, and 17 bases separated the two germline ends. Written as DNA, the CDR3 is TGTGCCAGCAGCCAGGCGGAGGGAAGGAGGTATGAGCAGTTCTTC. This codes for CASSQAEGRRYEQFF.

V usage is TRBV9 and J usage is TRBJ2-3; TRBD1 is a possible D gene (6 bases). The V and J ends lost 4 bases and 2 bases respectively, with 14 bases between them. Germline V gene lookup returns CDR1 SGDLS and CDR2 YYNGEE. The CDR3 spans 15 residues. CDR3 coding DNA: TGTGCCAGCAGCACAACAGGGTCGATCACAGATACGCAGTATTTT. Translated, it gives CASSTTGSITDTQYF.

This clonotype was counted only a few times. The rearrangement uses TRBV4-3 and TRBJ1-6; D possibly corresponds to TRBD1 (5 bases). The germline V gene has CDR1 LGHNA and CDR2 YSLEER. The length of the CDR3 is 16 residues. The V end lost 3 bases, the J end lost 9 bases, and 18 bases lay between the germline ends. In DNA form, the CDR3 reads TGCGCCAGCAGCCAGGCCCTGGGCAGGGTGGGTTCACCCCTCCACTTT. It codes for CASSQALGRVGSPLHF.

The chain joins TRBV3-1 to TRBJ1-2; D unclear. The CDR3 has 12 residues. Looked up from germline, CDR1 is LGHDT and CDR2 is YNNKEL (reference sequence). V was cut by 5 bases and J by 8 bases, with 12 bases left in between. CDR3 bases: TGTGCCAGCAGCTTCCTAACGTCGGGCTACACCTTC. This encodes CASSFLTSGYTF.

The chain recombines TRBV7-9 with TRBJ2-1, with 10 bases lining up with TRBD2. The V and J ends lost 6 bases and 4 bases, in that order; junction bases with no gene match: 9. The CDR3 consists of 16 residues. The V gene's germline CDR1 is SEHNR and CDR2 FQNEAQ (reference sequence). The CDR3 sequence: CASRHLRTSGYNEQFF. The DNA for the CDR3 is TGTGCCAGCAGACACCTTCGGACTAGCGGATACAATGAGCAGTTCTTC.

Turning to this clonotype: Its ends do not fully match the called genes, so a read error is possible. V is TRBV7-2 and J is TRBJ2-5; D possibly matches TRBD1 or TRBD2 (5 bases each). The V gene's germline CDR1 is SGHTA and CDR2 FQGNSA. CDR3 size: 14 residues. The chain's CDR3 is CASSRSTRGETQHF. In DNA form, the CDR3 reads TGTGCCAGCAGCCGATCGACAAGAGGGGAGACCCAGCACTTC.

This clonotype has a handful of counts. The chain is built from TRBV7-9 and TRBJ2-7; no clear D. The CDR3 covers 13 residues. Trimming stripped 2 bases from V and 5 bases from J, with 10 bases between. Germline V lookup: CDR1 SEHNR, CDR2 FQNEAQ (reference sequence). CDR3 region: CASSLKGLNEQYF. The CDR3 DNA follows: TGTGCCAGCAGCTTAAAAGGGCTCAACGAGCAGTACTTC.

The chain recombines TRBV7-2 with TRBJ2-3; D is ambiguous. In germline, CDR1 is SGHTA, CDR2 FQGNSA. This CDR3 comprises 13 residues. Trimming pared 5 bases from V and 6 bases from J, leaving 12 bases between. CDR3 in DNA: TGTGCCAGCAGCCCCTCGTTTGGGGATACGCAGTATTTT. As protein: CASSPSFGDTQYF.

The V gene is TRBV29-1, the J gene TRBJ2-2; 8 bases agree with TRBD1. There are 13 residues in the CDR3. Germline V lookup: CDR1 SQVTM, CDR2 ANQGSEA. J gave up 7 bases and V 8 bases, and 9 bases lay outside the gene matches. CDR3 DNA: TGCAGCACAGTTCAGGGGGCAGGCGGGGAGCTGTTTTTT. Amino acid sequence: CSTVQGAGGELFF.

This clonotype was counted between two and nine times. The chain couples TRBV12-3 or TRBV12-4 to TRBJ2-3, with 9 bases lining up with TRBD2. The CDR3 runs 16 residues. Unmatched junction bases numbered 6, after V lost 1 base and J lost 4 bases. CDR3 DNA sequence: TGTGCCAGCAGTTTAGGTTATAGCGGGAGTGCAGATACGCAGTATTTT. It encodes CASSLGYSGSADTQYF.

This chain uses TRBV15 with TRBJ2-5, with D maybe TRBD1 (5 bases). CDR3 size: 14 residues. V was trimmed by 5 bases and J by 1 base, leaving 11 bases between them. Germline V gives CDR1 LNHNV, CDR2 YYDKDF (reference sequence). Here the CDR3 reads CATSQGATQETQYF. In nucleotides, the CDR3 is TGTGCCACCAGCCAAGGGGCTACCCAAGAGACCCAGTACTTC.

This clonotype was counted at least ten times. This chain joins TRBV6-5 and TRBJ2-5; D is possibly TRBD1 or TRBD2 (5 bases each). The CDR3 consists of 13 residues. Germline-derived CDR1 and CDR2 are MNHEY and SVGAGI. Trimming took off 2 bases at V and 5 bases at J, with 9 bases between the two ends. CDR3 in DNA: TGTGCCAGCAGTTACGGGGGAAGGGAGACCCAGTACTTC. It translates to CASSYGGRETQYF.

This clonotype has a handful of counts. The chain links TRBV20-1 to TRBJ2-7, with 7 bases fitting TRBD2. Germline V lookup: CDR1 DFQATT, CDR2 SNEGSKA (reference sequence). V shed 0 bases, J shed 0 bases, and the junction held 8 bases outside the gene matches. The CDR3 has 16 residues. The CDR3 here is CSARDLSGRSSYEQYF. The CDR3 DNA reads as TGCAGTGCTAGAGACCTTAGCGGGCGGAGCTCCTACGAGCAGTACTTC.

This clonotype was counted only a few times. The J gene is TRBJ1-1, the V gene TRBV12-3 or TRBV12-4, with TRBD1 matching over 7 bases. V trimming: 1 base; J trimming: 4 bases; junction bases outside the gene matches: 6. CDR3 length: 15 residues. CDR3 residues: CASSLEGALGTEAFF. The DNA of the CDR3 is TGTGCCAGCAGTTTAGAGGGGGCGCTGGGCACTGAAGCTTTCTTT.

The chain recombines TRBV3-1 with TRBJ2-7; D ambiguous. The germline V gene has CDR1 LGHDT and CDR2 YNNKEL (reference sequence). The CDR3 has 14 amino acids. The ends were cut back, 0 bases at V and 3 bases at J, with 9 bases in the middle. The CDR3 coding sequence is TGTGCCAGCAGCCAAGAAGTTGGCAACTACGAGCAGTACTTC. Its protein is CASSQEVGNYEQYF.

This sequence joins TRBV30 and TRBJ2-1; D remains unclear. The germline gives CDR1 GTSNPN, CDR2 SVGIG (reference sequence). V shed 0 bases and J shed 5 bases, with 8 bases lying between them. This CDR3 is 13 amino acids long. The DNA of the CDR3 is TGTGCCTGGAGTGTGGGGTTCGACAATGAGCAGTTCTTC. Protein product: CAWSVGFDNEQFF.

CDR3 bases: TGTGCCAGCAGCTTAAGGCGGGAGGGCTCCTACGAGCAGTACTTC. Encoded protein: CASSLRREGSYEQYF. V gene TRBV7-2 combines with J gene TRBJ2-7, with 9 bases matching TRBD2. V was pared by 2 bases and J by 0 bases, with 2 bases of the junction left unmatched. Germline V lookup: CDR1 SGHTA, CDR2 FQGNSA. The CDR3 loop spans 15 amino acids.

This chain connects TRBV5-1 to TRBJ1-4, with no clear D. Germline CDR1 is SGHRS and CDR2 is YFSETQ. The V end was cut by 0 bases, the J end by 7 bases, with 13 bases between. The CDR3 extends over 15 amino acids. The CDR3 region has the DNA TGCGCCAGCAGCTTGGGCGGTCACGACACTGAAAAACTGTTTTTT. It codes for CASSLGGHDTEKLFF.

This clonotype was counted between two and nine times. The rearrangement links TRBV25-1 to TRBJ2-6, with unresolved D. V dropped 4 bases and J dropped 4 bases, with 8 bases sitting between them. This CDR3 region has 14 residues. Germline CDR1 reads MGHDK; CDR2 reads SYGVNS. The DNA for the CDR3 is TGTGCCAGCAGTGGGCTCTCCGGGGCCAACGTCCTGACTTTC. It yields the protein CASSGLSGANVLTF.

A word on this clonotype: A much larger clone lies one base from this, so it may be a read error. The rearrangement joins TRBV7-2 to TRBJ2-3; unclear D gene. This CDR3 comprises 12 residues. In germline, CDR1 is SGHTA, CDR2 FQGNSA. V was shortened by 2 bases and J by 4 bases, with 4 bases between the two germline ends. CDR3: CASSLMADTQYF. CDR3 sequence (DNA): TGTGCCAGCAGCTTAATGGCAGATACGCAGTATTTT.

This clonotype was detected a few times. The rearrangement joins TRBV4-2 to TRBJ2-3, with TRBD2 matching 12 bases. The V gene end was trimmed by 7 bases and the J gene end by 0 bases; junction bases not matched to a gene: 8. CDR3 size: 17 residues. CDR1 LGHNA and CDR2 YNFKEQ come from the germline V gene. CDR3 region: CASTRGLAGLSTDTQYF. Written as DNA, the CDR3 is TGTGCCAGCACCAGGGGACTAGCGGGCTTAAGCACAGATACGCAGTATTTT.